A selection of T cell receptor beta chains follows, all from one sample in a study of blood T cell repertoires in COVID-19. Data came from immunoSEQ multiplex PCR; TCRdb stores just in-frame clones and leaves some out. This table has more than 200,000 clones, around 84% appearing once. Specimen: peripheral blood. The origin of the receptors is a woman of 80 years or more with COVID-19, enrolled during active disease. Each CDR3 is given with its conserved first and last residue. A D gene is named only where the DNA matches it firmly. Only part of the rows carry a size: once, few, many, or a class if the clone is expanded.

abundance,d_gene,v_gene,j_gene,CDR3nt,CDR3aa
once,.,TRBV7-2,TRBJ2-2,TGTGCCAGCAAATCTCCTAGCCCCGGGGAGCTGTTTTTT,CASKSPSPGELFF
.,TRBD1,TRBV19,TRBJ1-1,TGTGCCAGTAGTAAGGCAGGGGGCGCGAAGGCTGAAGCTTTCTTT,CASSKAGGAKAEAFF
.,TRBD1,TRBV5-1,TRBJ1-4,TGCGCCAGCAGCCCGGACAGGCCTAATGAAAAACTGTTTTTT,CASSPDRPNEKLFF
few,.,TRBV3-1/TRBV3-2,TRBJ1-6,TGTGCCAGCAGCCAAGGGGTCAGGGCCTATAATTCACCCCTCCACTTT,CASSQGVRAYNSPLHF
.,.,TRBV7-3,TRBJ2-6,TGTGCCAGCAGCTTAGGGGGCAACTTAGGGGCCAACGTCCTGACTTTC,CASSLGGNLGANVLTF
few,.,TRBV7-2,TRBJ1-2,TGTGCCAGCAGCTTATCGTTTGTCGGGAGAGTTAGTGGCTACACCTTC,CASSLSFVGRVSGYTF
.,TRBD2,TRBV6-4,TRBJ2-1,TGTGCCAGCAGCATGGGACTAGCCTTCAATGAGCAGTTCTTC,CASSMGLAFNEQFF
.,.,TRBV28,TRBJ2-7,TGTGCCAGCAGCCAGATGGAGGCCCAATCCTCCTACGAGCAGTACTTC,CASSQMEAQSSYEQYF
.,.,TRBV5-1,TRBJ1-1,TGCGCCAGCAGCTTTAGCCAGAACACTGAAGCTTTCTTT,CASSFSQNTEAFF
few,TRBD1,TRBV6-6,TRBJ1-1,TGTGCTTCGGACAGGGGGACGAACACTGAAGCTTTCTTT,CASDRGTNTEAFF
.,TRBD1,TRBV7-2,TRBJ2-5,TGTGCCAGCAGCTACAGGGGGCCGGAAGAGACCCAGTACTTC,CASSYRGPEETQYF
.,TRBD2,TRBV7-2,TRBJ2-3,TGTGCCAGCAGCCTAGCGGGCCCCACAGATACGCAGTATTTT,CASSLAGPTDTQYF
.,.,TRBV16,TRBJ1-5,TGTGCCAGCAGCCCCCCCGGTGGTAGCAATCAGCCCCAGCATTTT,CASSPPGGSNQPQHF
.,.,TRBV9,TRBJ2-2,TGTGCCAGCAGCGTAGCCGACACCGGGGAGCTGTTTTTT,CASSVADTGELFF
.,.,TRBV28,TRBJ2-7,TGTGCCAGCAAAGGACAAGGCGAGCAGTACTTC,CASKGQGEQYF
.,.,TRBV9,TRBJ1-1,TGTGCCAGCAGCGTAGAAGTGACTCACACTGAAGCTTTCTTT,CASSVEVTHTEAFF
.,.,TRBV5-4,TRBJ1-2,TGTGCCAGCAGCTACGGCCTTGAGGATGGCTACACCTTC,CASSYGLEDGYTF
.,TRBD1,TRBV5-1,TRBJ2-3,TGCGCCAGCACCCAGGGGGTAGGACAGACAGATACGCAGTATTTT,CASTQGVGQTDTQYF
.,TRBD2,TRBV29-1,TRBJ2-1,TGCAGCGTTGACGGGACCCACAGCGGGGGGGCCGATGAGCAGTTCTTC,CSVDGTHSGGADEQFF
.,.,TRBV5-1,TRBJ2-2,TGCGCCAGCGGGCAGAACACCGGGGAGCTGTTTTTT,CASGQNTGELFF
.,TRBD2,TRBV7-2,TRBJ2-5,TGTGCCAGCAGCTTGTTAGCGGGGGGTAGTGGGGAGACCCAGTACTTC,CASSLLAGGSGETQYF
.,TRBD2,TRBV7-2,TRBJ2-5,TGTGCCAGCAGCTTAGGGGGGGGGCAAGAGACCCAGTACTTC,CASSLGGGQETQYF
.,TRBD1,TRBV2,TRBJ2-3,TGTGCCAGCAGGGGACAGGGGAACACAGATACGCAGTATTTT,CASRGQGNTDTQYF
.,.,TRBV19,TRBJ2-2,TGTGCCAGTAGTCCGCGACAGAACACCGGGGAGCTGTTTTTT,CASSPRQNTGELFF
.,.,TRBV5-6,TRBJ1-6,TGTGCCAGCAGCCGGGTAGTGGGACCCCTCCACTTT,CASSRVVGPLHF
.,.,TRBV19,TRBJ1-1,TGTGCCAGTAGTCCGGGACTTTGGACTGAAGCTTTCTTT,CASSPGLWTEAFF
once,.,TRBV11-1,TRBJ1-1,TGTGCCAGCAGCTTAGTTGGGGGAGGGACTGAAGCTTTCTTT,CASSLVGGGTEAFF
.,TRBD1,TRBV10-2,TRBJ2-7,TGCGCCAGCAGCGGGACAGGGCCCTACGAGCAGTACTTC,CASSGTGPYEQYF
.,.,TRBV12-3/TRBV12-4,TRBJ1-6,TGTGCCAGCAGCTACGGACAGACACCCCTCCACTTT,CASSYGQTPLHF
.,TRBD1,TRBV13,TRBJ2-3,TGTGCCAGCAGCCTACGGGACAGGTCCACCAAGGGGACAGATACGCAGTATTTT,CASSLRDRSTKGTDTQYF
.,.,TRBV7-3,TRBJ1-1,TGTGCCAGCAGCCAACAGGGTGACGGGGCTGAAGCTTTCTTT,CASSQQGDGAEAFF
.,TRBD1,TRBV5-6,TRBJ1-1,TGTGCCAGCAGCTTGCAGGGGGATTACACTGAAGCTTTCTTT,CASSLQGDYTEAFF
few,.,TRBV24-1,TRBJ1-2,TGTGCCACCAGTGATGCAAGAACAGGCAACTATGGCTACACCTTC,CATSDARTGNYGYTF
few,.,TRBV10-3,TRBJ1-1,TGTGCCATCAGTGACAAGGACATCGGTAACACTGAAGCTTTCTTT,CAISDKDIGNTEAFF
.,.,TRBV19,TRBJ1-2,TGTGCCAGTAGCCAAAGGACAGAATCCTATGGCTACACCTTC,CASSQRTESYGYTF
.,TRBD1,TRBV19,TRBJ1-2,TGTGCCAGTACAACAGGGGACGGCTATGGCTACACCTTC,CASTTGDGYGYTF
.,.,TRBV18,TRBJ1-5,TGTGCCAGCTCACTCGGTTCAGGGGTCGATCAGCCCCAGCATTTT,CASSLGSGVDQPQHF
.,TRBD1,TRBV6-2/TRBV6-3,TRBJ1-5,TGTGCCAGCAGTAGGGTACAGGGGACTCAGCCCCAGCATTTT,CASSRVQGTQPQHF
once,.,TRBV7-2,TRBJ2-1,TGTGCCAGCAGCTTAATAGCGCTAGTCGGTGAGCAGTTCTTC,CASSLIALVGEQFF
.,.,TRBV9,TRBJ2-2,TGTGCCAGCAGCGTAAATCAGGGCTCCACCGGGGAGCTGTTTTTT,CASSVNQGSTGELFF
.,.,TRBV6-5,TRBJ2-7,TGTGCCAGCCGAAGGGGCCCTTACGAGCAGTACTTC,CASRRGPYEQYF
.,.,TRBV28,TRBJ2-7,TGTGCCAGCAGTTCCCCGAGGGGGGGTGTGGGCGAGCAGTACTTC,CASSSPRGGVGEQYF
.,.,TRBV28,TRBJ1-2,TGTGCCAGCAGTTTGAAAGGAGCTAACTATGGCTACACCTTC,CASSLKGANYGYTF
.,TRBD2,TRBV6-2/TRBV6-3,TRBJ2-1,TGTGCCAGCAGTTACGTCGGGGGGGGCAATGAGCAGTTCTTC,CASSYVGGGNEQFF